This T cell receptor beta chain was profiled in a study of T-cell reconstitution after alpha-beta-depleted transplantation in children. The study, taken as a whole, reports: Newly made T cells mostly supplied T-cell counts and diversity one year after transplant. Reportedly, roughly two months post-transplant, alpha-beta T cells arose from several hundred expanded graft clones. TCRbeta diversity was high at day 60 in some patients (a result of surviving recipient T cells and thymic progenitors).

On this clonotype: Its specificity is unknown.

Germline V lookup: CDR1 LGHNT, CDR2 FRNRAP. This CDR3 spans 10 amino acids. This sample's TCRbeta library carried unique molecular identifier barcodes. TCRdb analysed the PCR reads with MiXCR anew, one entry per CDR3 protein. The table lists approximately 270,000 distinct CDR3 sequences, more than 20% of them singletons, with roughly 5% in the top ten. The chain recombines TRBV12-5 with TRBJ2-1; D not certain. This receptor was identified in a female patient aged 2 to 10 who had a stem cell transplant for congenital amegakaryocytic thrombocytopenia, so the T cells may come from the graft donor. Sample: PBMCs, mostly from graft donor cells, taken 360 days after TCRalphabeta/CD19-depleted stem cell transplant. The CDR3: CAPANNEQFF. The DNA for the CDR3 is TGTGCACCCGCGAATAATGAGCAGTTCTTC.